Each of the 19 T cell receptor beta chains below was sequenced from the same sample in a study of T cell responses to AZD1222 COVID-19 vaccine. Method: immunoSEQ multiplex PCR; TCRdb's copy keeps in-frame clones and lacks some. This repertoire shows about 130,000 clones, around 90% found once; its top ten account for 1.9%. The sample was peripheral blood, taken on day 0 of AZD1222 vaccination. These receptors were obtained from an adult in good health.

This chain links TRBV9 with TRBJ2-2; D may be TRBD2 (6 bases). With 5 bases removed from V and 0 bases from J, the gap between germline ends came to 11 bases. Germline lookup yields CDR1 SGDLS and CDR2 YYNGEE. The CDR3 spans 15 residues. Written as DNA, the CDR3 is TGTGCCAGCAGGGCGGGGTCCACGAACACCGGGGAGCTGTTTTTT. This gives the protein CASRAGSTNTGELFF.

This chain uses TRBV9 with TRBJ2-1, with D unclear. The V end was cut by 0 bases, the J end by 10 bases, with 14 bases between. The CDR3 loop spans 14 amino acids. The V gene's germline CDR1 is SGDLS and CDR2 YYNGEE. This chain's CDR3 is CASSVGAGSWEQFF. Here the CDR3 DNA reads TGTGCCAGCAGCGTAGGAGCTGGTAGTTGGGAGCAGTTCTTC.

The J gene is TRBJ1-2, the V gene TRBV7-9, with 7 bases matching TRBD1. Per germline, CDR1 SEHNR and CDR2 FQNEAQ (reference sequence). V dropped 0 bases and J dropped 5; count of bases not matched to a gene: 3. The CDR3 covers 14 residues. The CDR3 spells CASSLAGGAYGYTF. In DNA, the CDR3 is TGTGCCAGCAGCTTAGCAGGGGGCGCATATGGCTACACCTTC.

This sequence joins TRBV12-5 and TRBJ1-2, with D perhaps TRBD1 (5 bases). Germline CDR1 LGHNT, CDR2 FRNRAP. V lost 5 bases and J 6 bases, leaving 13 bases between the germline ends. The CDR3 is 13 residues long. CDR3 coding DNA: TGTGCTAGTGGTGCGACAGTTTTGGATGGCTACACCTTC. Encoded protein: CASGATVLDGYTF.

V gene TRBV6-5 combines with J gene TRBJ1-2; the match to TRBD1 covers 8 bases. Germline V CDR1 and CDR2: MNHEY, SVGAGI. V dropped 10 bases and J dropped 0; count of bases not matched to a gene: 7. CDR3 length equals 14 residues. The CDR3 protein is CATGQGFPNYGYTF. CDR3 bases: TGTGCCACCGGACAGGGATTCCCTAACTATGGCTACACCTTC.

V and J are TRBV5-1 and TRBJ2-5; D perhaps matches TRBD2 (5 bases). Trimming pared 4 bases from V and 3 bases from J, leaving 19 bases between. CDR1 and CDR2 (germline): SGHRS, YFSETQ. The CDR3 is made up of 16 amino acids. CDR3: CASSPAGSKLKETQYF. CDR3 nucleotide sequence: TGCGCCAGCAGCCCGGCGGGCAGTAAACTCAAAGAGACCCAGTACTTC. Together with reference TRBV5-1 and TRBJ2-5, the CDR3 gives the full variable domain: KAGVTQTPRYLIKTRGQQVTLSCSPISGHRSVSWYQQTPGQGLQFLFEYFSETQRNKGNFPGRFSGRQFSNSRSEMNVSTLELGDSALYLCASSPAGSKLKETQYFGPGTRLLVL.

This sequence joins TRBV18 and TRBJ1-1; 8 positions agree with TRBD1. J lost 1 base, V lost 4 bases, and 2 bases had no gene match. CDR1 and CDR2 (germline): KGHSH, LQKENI. The CDR3 is made up of 14 amino acids. DNA of the CDR3: TGTGCCAGCTCACTGGGACAGGAGAACACTGAAGCTTTCTTT. Translating gives CASSLGQENTEAFF.

The chain couples TRBV3-1 (or the pseudogene TRBV3-2) to TRBJ1-5, with no clear D. Per the germline V gene, CDR1 is LGHDT and CDR2 is YNNKEL (reference sequence). V was trimmed by 4 bases and J by 6 bases, leaving 10 bases between them. This CDR3 spans 13 amino acids. The chain's CDR3 is CASSPLNLQPQHF. The CDR3 bases are TGTGCCAGCAGCCCCCTAAATCTTCAGCCCCAGCATTTT.

This chain uses TRBV3-1 (or the pseudogene TRBV3-2) with TRBJ2-1; D is unclear. Trimming removed 5 bases from V and 5 bases from J, with 10 bases in between. The CDR3 loop spans 13 amino acids. From germline, CDR1 is LGHDT and CDR2 YNNKEL (reference sequence). The CDR3 DNA sequence: TGTGCCAGCAGCGGACCATATAACAATGAGCAGTTCTTC. Its translation: CASSGPYNNEQFF.

This clone occurred once. The rearrangement uses TRBV24-1 and TRBJ2-2; possible D gene TRBD1, 5 bases. Germline V gene lookup returns CDR1 KGHDR and CDR2 SFDVKD. The CDR3 totals 17 residues. The V gene lost 1 base and the J gene lost 2 bases, with 13 bases spanning the gap. The CDR3 loop is CATSDLVSGLNTGELFF. In DNA form, the CDR3 reads TGTGCCACCAGTGATTTAGTTTCAGGGCTTAACACCGGGGAGCTGTTTTTT.

The chain carries TRBV18 and TRBJ1-1; 10 nucleotides agree with TRBD1. Per germline, CDR1 KGHSH and CDR2 LQKENI. This CDR3 has 18 amino acids. Trimming at V came to 3 bases and at J to 1 base, leaving 11 bases not matched to a gene. The DNA of the CDR3 is TGTGCCAGCTCACCCCTGACCGGGACAGGGGTGACGAACACTGAAGCTTTCTTT. This gives the protein CASSPLTGTGVTNTEAFF.

The genes are TRBV3-1 (or the pseudogene TRBV3-2) and TRBJ1-2; the match to TRBD1 covers 8 bases. Germline V gives CDR1 LGHDT, CDR2 YNNKEL (reference sequence). With 5 bases clipped from V and 6 bases from J, the junction kept 5 bases outside the gene matches. The CDR3 length is 13 residues. CDR3 residues: CASSGGTGDGYTF. In DNA, the CDR3 is TGTGCCAGCAGCGGAGGGACAGGTGATGGCTACACCTTC.

V and J are TRBV20-1 and TRBJ2-2; D remains unclear. V lost 3 bases and J lost 5, with 13 bases in between. CDR3 length equals 14 residues. CDR1 is DFQATT and CDR2 is SNEGSKA in the germline V gene (reference sequence). The CDR3, as DNA: TGCAGTGCTAGTGCCCCCTTTGGAACCGGGGAGCTGTTTTTT. Its translation is CSASAPFGTGELFF.

The V and J genes are TRBV19 and TRBJ1-2; D uncertain. Per the germline V gene, CDR1 is LNHDA and CDR2 is SQIVND (reference sequence). The CDR3 consists of 12 residues. Trimming stripped 5 bases from V and 1 base from J, with 5 bases between. CDR3 sequence reads: CASSSINYGYTF. CDR3 bases: TGTGCCAGTAGTTCGATTAACTATGGCTACACCTTC.

The chain carries TRBV29-1 and TRBJ2-2; 13 positions match TRBD2. CDR1 is SQVTM and CDR2 is ANQGSEA in the germline V gene. The CDR3 runs to 17 residues. J was trimmed by 2 bases and V by 1 base; bases with no gene match: 4. CDR3 loop: CSVEGTSGSYNTGELFF. The CDR3 region has the DNA TGCAGCGTTGAAGGGACTAGCGGGAGTTATAACACCGGGGAGCTGTTTTTT.

The CDR3 is CASSERLNTEAFF. The DNA of the CDR3 is TGTGCCAGCAGTGAAAGGTTGAACACTGAAGCTTTCTTT. The rearrangement uses TRBV6-1 and TRBJ1-1, with D hard to call. Per germline, CDR1 MNHNS and CDR2 SASEGT. CDR3 length equals 13 residues. V lost 2 bases, J lost 0 bases, and 4 bases lay in between.

The chain carries TRBV30 and TRBJ2-1; TRBD2 matches 15 bases. The CDR3 is 16 residues long. Germline V gives CDR1 GTSNPN, CDR2 SVGIG (reference sequence). Trimming cost V 3 bases and J 7 bases; bases outside gene matches: 7. CDR3 bases: TGTGCCTGGAGGGTTGGGACTAGCGGGAGGATGAATGAGCAGTTCTTC. This codes for CAWRVGTSGRMNEQFF.

The chain recombines TRBV3-1 (or the pseudogene TRBV3-2) with TRBJ2-2; D ambiguous. From germline, CDR1 is LGHDT and CDR2 YNNKEL (reference sequence). Trimming shortened V by 1 base and J by 3 bases, and 15 bases separated the two germline ends. The CDR3 covers 17 residues. CDR3 coding DNA: TGTGCCAGCAGCCAAGTGGGGTATCCGGTGGACACCGGGGAGCTGTTTTTT. Translation: CASSQVGYPVDTGELFF.

The chain employs TRBV3-1 (or the pseudogene TRBV3-2) and TRBJ2-7; a weak D match, TRBD2 (6 bases). The CDR3 sequence is 15 residues long. V was trimmed by 2 bases and J by 7 bases, leaving 18 bases between them. Germline CDR1 LGHDT, CDR2 YNNKEL (reference sequence). The CDR3 spells CASSQRAGSLGEQYF. CDR3 nucleotide sequence: TGTGCCAGCAGCCAACGAGCCGGGAGTCTAGGGGAGCAGTACTTC.